These 21 T cell receptor beta chains came from one sample sequenced in a study of beta chain features in type 1 diabetes. The entirety of the isolated RNA underwent reverse transcription, so expressed TCRB transcripts were sequenced. Assay used: immunoSEQ multiplex PCR; TCRdb lists only in-frame clones, some missing. The data show approximately 400,000 clones, about 16% seen once. What was sequenced was naive CD4+ T cells from blood. The receptors were gathered from a woman aged 18-29 years in good health.

The chain uses TRBV7-8 and TRBJ1-5; D is ambiguous. Trimming took 1 base from V and 4 from J, leaving 11 bases between them. Germline V CDR1 and CDR2: SGHVS, FQNEAQ. This CDR3 spans 15 amino acids. The CDR3: CASSLDRTPNQPQHF. In DNA, the CDR3 is TGTGCCAGCAGCTTAGATCGCACTCCAAATCAGCCCCAGCATTTT.

The rearrangement uses TRBV10-3 and TRBJ2-1, with TRBD2 identical over 7 bases. J gave up 7 bases and V 2 bases, and 8 bases lay outside the gene matches. This CDR3 has 15 amino acids. The germline V gene has CDR1 ENHRY and CDR2 SYGVKD. The CDR3 bases are TGTGCCATCAGTGAGAGGGAGGGTGGGGCGAATGAGCAGTTCTTC. It codes for CAISEREGGANEQFF.

The chain carries TRBV28 and TRBJ2-1; TRBD2 might be the D (5 bases). The CDR3 is 14 amino acids. V was clipped by 1 base and J by 9 bases, with 13 bases between them. Germline V lookup: CDR1 MDHEN, CDR2 SYDVKM. The chain's CDR3 is CASSLLAPGSEQFF. Written as DNA, the CDR3 is TGTGCCAGCAGTTTATTAGCTCCGGGGAGTGAGCAGTTCTTC.

This clone has more than one count but fewer than ten. The V call is TRBV18, the J call TRBJ2-1, with TRBD2 matching over 12 bases. Germline V lookup: CDR1 KGHSH, CDR2 LQKENI. This CDR3 has 17 amino acids. The J segment lost 0 bases and the V segment lost 0 bases, leaving 0 bases of the junction unmatched. DNA for the CDR3: TGTGCCAGCTCACCACCGGGACTAGCGGGCTCCTACAATGAGCAGTTCTTC. This translates into CASSPPGLAGSYNEQFF.

The chain employs TRBV30 and TRBJ1-2; perhaps TRBD1 as D (5 bases). CDR1 is GTSNPN, CDR2 SVGIG, per germline (reference sequence). The CDR3 extends over 15 amino acids. Trimming removed 4 bases at V and 7 bases at J, with 22 bases between. The CDR3 DNA sequence: TGTGCCTGGATCACCCGAAGGGTCCAGGGCTTTGGCTACACCTTC. It yields the protein CAWITRRVQGFGYTF.

This clone was found a few times. The CDR3, as DNA: TGTGCCAGCCCCCAGGGCGAAGGCACCGGGGAGCTGTTTTTT. Its protein is CASPQGEGTGELFF. V gene TRBV7-9 combines with J gene TRBJ2-2; the D gene is possibly TRBD1 (5 bases). CDR1 is SEHNR, CDR2 FQNEAQ, per germline (reference sequence). Trimming left V 8 bases short and J 4 bases short, with 14 bases between. CDR3 length: 14 residues.

The chain uses TRBV11-2 and TRBJ2-1, with 9 nucleotides matching TRBD2. Germline CDR1 reads SGHAT; CDR2 reads FQNNGV. V lost 6 bases to trimming and J lost 7 bases; unmatched junction nucleotides: 7. The CDR3 covers 14 residues. DNA for the CDR3: TGTGCCAGCAGAAGAGCGGGAGGCGGTAATGAGCAGTTCTTC. It specifies CASRRAGGGNEQFF.

The rearrangement links TRBV7-2 to TRBJ1-2; D remains unclear. Germline assignment: CDR1 SGHTA and CDR2 FQGNSA. Trimming pared 1 base from V and 0 bases from J, leaving 6 bases between. This CDR3 spans 14 amino acids. The CDR3 DNA sequence: TGTGCCAGCAGCTTAGATTACTCTAACTATGGCTACACCTTC. Residues: CASSLDYSNYGYTF.

In its sample, this clone was seen a few times. This rearrangement joins TRBV6-1 to TRBJ2-3; the match to TRBD2 covers 7 bases. This CDR3 spans 15 amino acids. V dropped 4 bases and J dropped 2; count of bases not matched to a gene: 6. Germline V gives CDR1 MNHNS, CDR2 SASEGT. The CDR3 protein is CASSGAGDITDTQYF. In DNA form, the CDR3 reads TGTGCCAGCAGTGGGGCGGGAGACATCACAGATACGCAGTATTTT.

This clone was detected only a few times. The J gene is TRBJ2-3, the V gene TRBV14; 7 nucleotides match TRBD1. The CDR3 is 15 amino acids. V lost 1 base to trimming and J lost 1 base; unmatched junction nucleotides: 2. Germline CDR1 is SGHDN and CDR2 is FVKESK. Written as DNA, the CDR3 is TGTGCCAGCAGCCAAGTCGGACAGGGCACAGATACGCAGTATTTT. Its translation is CASSQVGQGTDTQYF.

The V and J genes are TRBV28 and TRBJ2-1, with 7 nucleotides matching TRBD1. Germline CDR1 reads MDHEN; CDR2 reads SYDVKM. Unmatched junction bases numbered 3, after V lost 6 bases and J lost 4 bases. The CDR3 covers 13 residues. As DNA, the CDR3 is TGTGCCAGCAGCGGGACAGAGTACAATGAGCAGTTCTTC. Protein sequence: CASSGTEYNEQFF.

The sample holds a few counts of this clone. J is TRBJ1-2 and V is TRBV7-9; D is uncertain. The CDR3 sequence is 12 residues long. Per germline, CDR1 SEHNR and CDR2 FQNEAQ (reference sequence). Trimming removed 1 base from V and 6 bases from J, with 6 bases in between. The CDR3 loop is CASSLGVDGYTF. The CDR3, as DNA: TGTGCCAGCAGCTTAGGAGTGGATGGCTACACCTTC.

This chain links TRBV18 with TRBJ2-4; D unresolved. The CDR3 contains 16 residues. Germline V gives CDR1 KGHSH, CDR2 LQKENI. V lost 6 bases and J lost 0, with 15 bases in between. DNA of the CDR3: TGTGCCAGCTCCCGTGAGACAAGGCTAGCCAAAAACATTCAGTACTTC. It yields the protein CASSRETRLAKNIQYF.

This clone has more than one count but fewer than ten. The chain employs TRBV5-1 and TRBJ2-7; tentative D call: TRBD2 (5 bases). Between the trimmed V and J ends, which lost 1 base and 3 bases, there was a span of 14 bases. Per germline, CDR1 SGHRS and CDR2 YFSETQ. This CDR3 spans 15 amino acids. The CDR3 spells CASSLPERTDYEQYF. The CDR3, as DNA: TGCGCCAGCAGCTTGCCCGAGCGGACGGACTACGAGCAGTACTTC.

Turning to this clone: Other DNA variants within this sample encode the same CDR3. J is TRBJ1-5 and V is TRBV30; possibly TRBD1 for D (5 bases). V lost 0 bases and J 7 bases, leaving 13 bases between the germline ends. This CDR3 is built from 14 residues. The germline V gene has CDR1 GTSNPN and CDR2 SVGIG (reference sequence). The CDR3 region is CAWSVRGGGQPQHF. In nucleotides, the CDR3 is TGTGCCTGGAGTGTACGCGGGGGAGGGCAGCCCCAGCATTTT. Drawing the rest from reference TRBV30 and TRBJ1-5, the complete variable domain is SQTIHQWPATLVQPVGSPLSLECTVEGTSNPNLYWYRQAAGRGLQLLFYSVGIGQISSEVPQNLSASRPQDRQFILSSKKLLLSDSGFYLCAWSVRGGGQPQHFGDGTRLSIL.

This clone was seen a handful of times. Other nucleotide sequences from this sample produce the same CDR3. The chain combines TRBV30 with TRBJ1-1, with a possible D match to TRBD1 (5 bases). V shed 0 bases and J shed 4 bases, with 6 bases lying between them. CDR1 is GTSNPN and CDR2 is SVGIG in the germline V gene (reference sequence). CDR3 length equals 12 residues. CDR3 nucleotide sequence: TGTGCCTGGAGTGTCGGGGGCACTGAAGCTTTCTTT. This sequence encodes CAWSVGGTEAFF.

This clone was observed a few times. The chain couples TRBV7-9 to TRBJ1-5, with D possibly being TRBD1 (6 bases). The CDR3 length is 15 residues. CDR1 SEHNR and CDR2 FQNEAQ come from the germline V gene (reference sequence). V dropped 5 bases and J dropped 1 base, with 12 bases sitting between them. CDR3 sequence (DNA): TGTGCCAGCAGCCGAGCCGGACAGAGCAATCAGCCCCAGCATTTT. Translated, it gives CASSRAGQSNQPQHF.

A few counts support this clone. CDR3 residues: CATSRDGRHTDTQYF. The CDR3 region has the DNA TGTGCCACCAGCAGAGATGGCAGGCACACAGATACGCAGTATTTT. The chain recombines TRBV15 with TRBJ2-3; D not certain. This CDR3 region has 15 residues. V was clipped by 0 bases and J by 2 bases, with 9 bases between them. From germline, CDR1 is LNHNV and CDR2 YYDKDF (reference sequence).

This clone has only a few counts. The V call is TRBV29-1, the J call TRBJ1-1; TRBD1 agrees at 8 bases. The CDR3 covers 14 residues. V trimming: 8 bases; J trimming: 2 bases; junction bases outside the gene matches: 10. Germline V gene lookup returns CDR1 SQVTM and CDR2 ANQGSEA. CDR3 amino acids: CSILRGRGNTEAFF. DNA for the CDR3: TGCAGCATACTCAGGGGGCGCGGAAACACTGAAGCTTTCTTT.

This rearrangement joins TRBV27 to TRBJ1-1, with TRBD1 as a possible D gene (5 bases). The germline V and J ends were trimmed by 4 bases and 4 bases, with 13 bases remaining between them. The CDR3 runs to 14 residues. CDR1 MNHEY and CDR2 SMNVEV come from the germline V gene (reference sequence). CDR3 sequence: CASSYVGGITEAFF. In DNA form, the CDR3 reads TGTGCCAGCAGTTACGTGGGGGGAATCACTGAAGCTTTCTTT.

The chain employs TRBV2 and TRBJ2-7; D might be TRBD2 (6 bases). Deletions cut 4 bases from V and 3 bases from J, with 13 bases between. The CDR3 is 14 amino acids. Germline V gene data show CDR1 as SNHLY and CDR2 as FYNNEI. The CDR3 region is CASSGGLRSYEQYF. The CDR3 nucleotides are TGTGCCAGCAGTGGGGGACTGAGGAGCTACGAGCAGTACTTC. Full variable domain (rest looked up from reference TRBV2 and TRBJ2-7): EPEVTQTPSHQVTQMGQEVILRCVPISNHLYFYWYRQILGQKVEFLVSFYNNEISEKSEIFDDQFSVERPDGSNFTLKIRSTKLEDSAMYFCASSGGLRSYEQYFGPGTRLTVT.